Listed below are T cell receptor beta chains from one sample, sequenced in a study of vaccination effects on CD4 cells after COVID-19. Sequencing was performed with immunoSEQ multiplex PCR; in TCRdb, only in-frame clones are kept and a portion is missing. The table lists about 45,000 clones, approximately 70% of them singletons, with under 35% in the top ten. These TCRs are of unknown antigen specificity. Sequencing used CD4+ T cells from PBMCs cultured with a peptide pool, obtained before COVID-19 vaccination. These TCRs come from a human donor who had a prior SARS-CoV-2 infection. Both conserved end residues are part of each CDR3. D genes are given only for firm matches. Clone size is shown for a subset of rows, as once, few, many or a class of expanded clone.

>NA|TRBV25-1|TRBJ2-2|NA
TGTGCCAGCAACAGGGCGGGGGACACCGGGGAGCTGTTTTTT
CASNRAGDTGELFF
>NA|TRBV6-5|TRBJ1-2|NA
TGTGCCAGCTCGAGGCGCGGCTACACCTTC
CASSRRGYTF
>NA|TRBV2|TRBJ2-1|NA
TGTGCCAGCAATTTCCATCCGGGACGGGGGGCCAATGAGCAGTTCTTC
CASNFHPGRGANEQFF
>NA|TRBV6-5|TRBJ1-2|once
TGTGCCAGCAGTCCCCGGGAGGACGGGTGGTATGGCTACACCTTC
CASSPREDGWYGYTF
>NA|TRBV28|TRBJ2-3|NA
TGTGCCAGCAGTTTCCAGGGCAGCACAGATACGCAGTATTTT
CASSFQGSTDTQYF
>NA|TRBV4-3|TRBJ2-7|NA
TGCGCCAGCAGCCAAGATACCCGGGACCTACGTGGGGTGCAGTACTTC
CASSQDTRDLRGVQYF
>TRBD1|TRBV4-1|TRBJ2-2|NA
TGCGCCAGCAGCCTCGGGACAGGGGCCACCGGGGAGCTGTTTTTT
CASSLGTGATGELFF
>TRBD1|TRBV4-1|TRBJ2-1|NA
TGCGCCAGCAGCCAAGATCGGGCAGGGGGCGCGAATGAGCAGTTCTTC
CASSQDRAGGANEQFF
>TRBD1|TRBV5-1|TRBJ1-2|NA
TGCGCCAGCAGCGTGGACAGGGGTCGGAGCGGCTACACCTTC
CASSVDRGRSGYTF
>TRBD2|TRBV4-2|TRBJ2-5|once
TGTGCCAGCAGCCCGAAGGGTCGAACTAGCGGACAAGAGACCCAGTACTTC
CASSPKGRTSGQETQYF
>NA|TRBV11-3|TRBJ1-1|NA
TGTGCCAGCAGCTTAATTGGACAGTGGGGGAAACTGAACACTGAAGCTTTCTTT
CASSLIGQWGKLNTEAFF
>NA|TRBV19|TRBJ2-7|NA
TGTGCCAGTAGTATAGGTCAGATCTACGAGCAGTACTTC
CASSIGQIYEQYF
>NA|TRBV3-1/TRBV3-2|TRBJ2-1|NA
TGTGCCAGCAGCCAAGATCCCCCAGGGAGAACCTACAATGAGCAGTTCTTC
CASSQDPPGRTYNEQFF
>NA|TRBV5-1|TRBJ1-1|NA
TGCGCCAGCAGCTTGGTTGGGGGAGGGACTGAAGCTTTCTTT
CASSLVGGGTEAFF
>TRBD2|TRBV9|TRBJ2-1|NA
TGTGCCAGCAGCGTAACTAGCGGGAGCTTGAATGAGCAGTTCTTC
CASSVTSGSLNEQFF
>TRBD1|TRBV24-1|TRBJ2-2|NA
TGTGCCACCAGTGATTCGGACAGGGGGCGCACCGGGGAGCTGTTTTTT
CATSDSDRGRTGELFF
>NA|TRBV7-9|TRBJ1-6|NA
TGTGCCAGCAGCCGAACGTCCGGGTTAGGGGCTAGTTCACCCCTCCACTTT
CASSRTSGLGASSPLHF
>TRBD1|TRBV7-9|TRBJ1-2|NA
TGTGCCAGCAGCCCTGACAGGGCGGGCTACACCTTC
CASSPDRAGYTF
>TRBD2|TRBV12-5|TRBJ2-2|NA
TGTGCTAGTGGTTTGCTACTAGCGCCGAACACCGGGGAGCTGTTTTTT
CASGLLLAPNTGELFF
>NA|TRBV10-3|TRBJ2-3|NA
TGTGCCATCAGCGATCCTGACCGGGTGACAGATACGCAGTATTTT
CAISDPDRVTDTQYF
>NA|TRBV29-1|TRBJ2-3|NA
TGCAGCGTTGGTAGGTCCCTCACAGATACGCAGTATTTT
CSVGRSLTDTQYF
>NA|TRBV3-1/TRBV3-2|TRBJ1-6|few
TGTGCCAGCAGCCAAGTAGGCGGGAATAATTCACCCCTCCACTTT
CASSQVGGNNSPLHF
>TRBD2|TRBV3-1/TRBV3-2|TRBJ2-3|NA
TGTGCCAGCAGGGGACTAGCATCAGATACGCAGTATTTT
CASRGLASDTQYF
>TRBD2|TRBV7-2|TRBJ2-1|NA
TGTGCCAGCAGCCCGGGACTAGCGGGAGGGAACTCCTACAATGAGCAGTTCTTC
CASSPGLAGGNSYNEQFF
>NA|TRBV15|TRBJ2-7|few
TGTGCCACCAGCAGAGCCGGAATATACGAGCAGTACTTC
CATSRAGIYEQYF
>NA|TRBV30|TRBJ2-1|once
TGTGCCTGGAGTGTAAGTGGCCTCCAGCAGTTCTTC
CAWSVSGLQQFF